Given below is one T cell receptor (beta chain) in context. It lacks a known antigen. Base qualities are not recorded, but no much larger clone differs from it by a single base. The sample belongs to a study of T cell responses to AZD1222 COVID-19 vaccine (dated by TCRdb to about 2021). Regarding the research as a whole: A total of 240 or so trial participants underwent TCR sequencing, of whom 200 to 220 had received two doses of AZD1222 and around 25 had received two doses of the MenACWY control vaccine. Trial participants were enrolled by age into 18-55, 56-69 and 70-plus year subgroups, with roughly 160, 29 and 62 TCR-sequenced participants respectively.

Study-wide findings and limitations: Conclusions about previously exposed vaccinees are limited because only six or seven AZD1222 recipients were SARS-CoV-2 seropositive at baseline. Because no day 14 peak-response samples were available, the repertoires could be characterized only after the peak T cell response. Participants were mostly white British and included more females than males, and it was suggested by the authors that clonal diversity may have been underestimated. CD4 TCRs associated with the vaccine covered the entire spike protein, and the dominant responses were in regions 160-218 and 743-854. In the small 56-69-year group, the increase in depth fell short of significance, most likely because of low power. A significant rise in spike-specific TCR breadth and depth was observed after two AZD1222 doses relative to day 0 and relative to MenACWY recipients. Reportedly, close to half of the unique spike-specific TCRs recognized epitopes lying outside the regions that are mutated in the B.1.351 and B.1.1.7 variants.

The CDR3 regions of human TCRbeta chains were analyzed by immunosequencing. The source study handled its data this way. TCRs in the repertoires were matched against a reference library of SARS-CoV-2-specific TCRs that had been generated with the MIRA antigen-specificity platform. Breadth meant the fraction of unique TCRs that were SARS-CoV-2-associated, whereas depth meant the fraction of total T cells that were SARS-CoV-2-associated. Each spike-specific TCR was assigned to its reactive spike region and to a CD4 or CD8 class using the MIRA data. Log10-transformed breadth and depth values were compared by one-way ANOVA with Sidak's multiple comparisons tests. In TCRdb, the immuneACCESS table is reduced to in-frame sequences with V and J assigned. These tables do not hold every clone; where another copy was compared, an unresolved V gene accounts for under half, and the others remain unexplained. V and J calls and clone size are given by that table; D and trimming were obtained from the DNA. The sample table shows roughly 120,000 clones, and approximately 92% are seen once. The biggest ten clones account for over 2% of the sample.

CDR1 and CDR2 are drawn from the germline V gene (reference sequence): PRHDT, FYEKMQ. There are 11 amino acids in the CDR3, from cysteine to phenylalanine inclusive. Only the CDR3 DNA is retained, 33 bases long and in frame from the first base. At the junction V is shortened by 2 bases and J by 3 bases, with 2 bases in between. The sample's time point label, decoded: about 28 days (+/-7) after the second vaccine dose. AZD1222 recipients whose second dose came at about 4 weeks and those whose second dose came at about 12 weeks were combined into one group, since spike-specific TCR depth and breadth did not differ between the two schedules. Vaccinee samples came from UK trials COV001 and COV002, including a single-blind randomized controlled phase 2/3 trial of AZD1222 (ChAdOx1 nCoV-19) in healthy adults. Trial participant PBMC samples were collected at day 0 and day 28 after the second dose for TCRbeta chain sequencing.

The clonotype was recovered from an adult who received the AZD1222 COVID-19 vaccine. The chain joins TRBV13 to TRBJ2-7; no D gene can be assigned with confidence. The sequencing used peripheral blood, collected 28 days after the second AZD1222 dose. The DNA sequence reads TGTGCCAGCAGCTTAAACTACGAGCAGTACTTC. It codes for CASSLNYEQYF.